In its sample, the clone carrying this T cell receptor (beta chain) was seen a few times. Donors had localized lung adenocarcinoma, a non-small cell lung cancer. The ends were cut back, 4 bases at V and 1 base at J, with 10 bases in the middle. CDR3 length: 14 amino acids. Germline loops: CDR1 LGHDT, CDR2 YNNKEL (reference sequence). This sample is part of a study of CD4 and CD8 cells across lung adenocarcinoma regions. Each CDR3 protein gets one entry after TCRdb re-called the PCR reads with MiXCR. The repertoire holds around 20,000 distinct CDR3 sequences, with approximately 50% as singletons. This rearrangement joins TRBV3-1 to TRBJ1-2; D gene unclear. Source material: CD8+ T cells from the margin of a lung tumor. This receptor was obtained from a male donor with lung adenocarcinoma. The CD4 and CD8 labels of this study may be unreliable. The CDR3 is CASSLGRNNYGYTF. DNA of the CDR3: TGTGCCAGCAGCCTCGGACGGAATAACTATGGCTACACCTTC.